This T cell receptor beta chain emerged from a study of tumor-infiltrating lymphocytes in primary liver carcinoma. Study background: Read depth, roughly 3.65 to 8 million productive TCRbeta reads, did not differ significantly between tissues.

The template, approximately 500 ng total RNA, yielded TCR beta cDNA made with a constant-region primer. It was through three nested multiplex PCR rounds of slightly modified ARM-PCR that TCR beta libraries arose. The first two PCR rounds used TRBV1-TRBV30 primers with a Cbeta primer, nine to eleven cycles each. TCRdb redid the calling of the multiplex PCR reads with MiXCR, one entry per CDR3 protein. The sample lists some 200,000 distinct CDR3 sequences; less than 70% were seen once. V lost 0 bases to trimming and J lost 1 base; unmatched junction nucleotides: 9. Germline CDR1 and CDR2: SGHNT and YYREEE (reference sequence). The CDR3 consists of 17 residues. Blood RNA was derived from unsorted whole blood, and germline DNA was extracted too.

The chain has TRBV5-4 and TRBJ2-7; the match to TRBD1 covers 8 bases. The sequenced sample consisted of peripheral blood. The clonotype comes from a woman in her sixties with primary liver carcinoma and hepatitis B virus infection. The CDR3 reads CASSLGSRGQASYEQYF. CDR3 bases: TGTGCCAGCAGCTTGGGCTCGCGGGGACAGGCGTCCTACGAGCAGTACTTC.